The rows below give T cell receptor beta chains drawn from one sample of a study of T cell responses to AZD1222 COVID-19 vaccine. TCRdb's copy holds only in-frame clones and misses some; the assay was immunoSEQ multiplex PCR. This repertoire shows approximately 150,000 clones, roughly nine tenths found once; its top ten account for approximately 1.2%. The specimen comprised peripheral blood, sampled 28 days after the second AZD1222 dose. The receptors shown here come from an adult who received the AZD1222 COVID-19 vaccine. CDR3s include the opening cysteine and the closing phenylalanine or tryptophan. D genes are given only for firm matches. Size is omitted from some rows. Given values are once, few, many or a class for expanded clones.

d_call j_call v_call clone_size cdr3_aa cdr3_nt
TRBD1 TRBJ1-6 TRBV9 few CASSVAAQGANSPLHF TGTGCCAGCAGCGTAGCAGCTCAGGGGGCCAATTCACCCCTCCACTTT
TRBD2 TRBJ2-7 TRBV19 . CATGLAGGYEQYF TGTGCCACAGGACTAGCGGGAGGCTACGAGCAGTACTTC
. TRBJ1-6 TRBV7-9 . CASSSGTPNSPLHF TGTGCCAGCAGCTCCGGGACACCAAATTCACCCCTCCACTTT
. TRBJ1-5 TRBV5-6 . CASSLLGQPQHF TGTGCCAGCAGCTTATTGGGTCAGCCCCAGCATTTT
. TRBJ2-3 TRBV19 . CASSPRTDTQYF TGTGCCAGTAGTCCACGGACAGATACGCAGTATTTT
. TRBJ1-3 TRBV10-3 . CAIILGHQLDTIRGNTIYF TGTGCCATCATTCTGGGCCACCAACTAGACACCATACGAGGAAACACCATATATTTT
. TRBJ1-1 TRBV20-1 few CSASHGAMNTEAFF TGCAGTGCTAGTCACGGGGCCATGAACACTGAAGCTTTCTTT
. TRBJ1-6 TRBV14 . CASSQDQGFIDSPLHF TGTGCCAGCAGCCAAGATCAGGGGTTTATTGATTCACCCCTCCACTTT
. TRBJ2-1 TRBV19 . CASSNRDGNNEQFF TGTGCCAGTAGCAACCGGGACGGTAACAATGAGCAGTTCTTC
TRBD2 TRBJ2-3 TRBV2 . CASGTSGSVTDTQYF TGTGCCAGCGGAACTAGCGGGAGTGTCACAGATACGCAGTATTTT
. TRBJ2-1 TRBV11-3 . CASSFGVDNEQFF TGTGCCAGCAGCTTCGGAGTGGACAATGAGCAGTTCTTC
TRBD2 TRBJ2-1 TRBV4-1 . CASSQPLAGVGGNEQFF TGCGCCAGCAGCCAACCTCTAGCGGGAGTAGGGGGCAATGAGCAGTTCTTC
. TRBJ1-4 TRBV29-1 . CSVVGGSTNEKLFF TGCAGCGTTGTCGGGGGATCAACTAATGAAAAACTGTTTTTT
TRBD1 TRBJ1-5 TRBV7-8 . CASSPNRGLSNQPQHF TGTGCCAGCAGCCCAAACAGGGGGCTAAGCAATCAGCCCCAGCATTTT
TRBD2 TRBJ2-1 TRBV5-6 . CASSWSGRAVYNEQFF TGTGCCAGCAGCTGGAGCGGGAGGGCCGTTTACAATGAGCAGTTCTTC
. TRBJ2-2 TRBV2 . CASTENRNTGELFF TGTGCCAGCACCGAAAACAGGAACACCGGGGAGCTGTTTTTT
TRBD1 TRBJ2-1 TRBV6-5 . CASWGDRGIEQFF TGTGCCAGCTGGGGGGACAGGGGGATTGAGCAGTTCTTC
. TRBJ2-1 TRBV3-1/TRBV3-2 . CASSLSSWQFF TGTGCCAGCAGCCTTTCCAGTTGGCAGTTCTTC
. TRBJ1-1 TRBV5-1 . CASSWDPESGEAFF TGCGCCAGCAGCTGGGACCCAGAATCCGGTGAAGCTTTCTTT
. TRBJ2-2 TRBV27 . CASSYGAGELFF TGTGCCAGCAGTTATGGGGCCGGGGAGCTGTTTTTT
. TRBJ1-1 TRBV27 . CASSSKGSTEAFF TGTGCCAGCAGTTCAAAGGGGAGCACTGAAGCTTTCTTT
TRBD1 TRBJ1-6 TRBV28 . CASSPTGVDSPLHF TGTGCCAGCAGTCCTACAGGGGTCGATTCACCCCTCCACTTT
TRBD1 TRBJ2-5 TRBV15 . CATSRGDRGSQETQYF TGTGCCACCAGCAGAGGGGACAGGGGATCCCAAGAGACCCAGTACTTC
. TRBJ2-1 TRBV7-2 . CASSGLINEQFF TGTGCCAGCAGCGGACTTATCAATGAGCAGTTCTTC
. TRBJ1-3 TRBV7-6 . CASSPLGTPLSGNTIYF TGTGCCAGCAGCCCCTTGGGGACACCACTCTCTGGAAACACCATATATTTT
. TRBJ2-7 TRBV3-1/TRBV3-2 . CASSQNGQRAEQYF TGTGCCAGCAGCCAAAACGGTCAAAGGGCCGAGCAGTACTTC
TRBD2 TRBJ2-3 TRBV4-2 once CASSQVLREGGDTQYF TGTGCCAGCAGCCAAGTACTTCGGGAGGGTGGAGATACGCAGTATTTT
. TRBJ1-2 TRBV13 . CASSLAPQDIANYGYTF TGTGCCAGCAGCTTAGCCCCCCAGGACATCGCTAACTATGGCTACACCTTC
. TRBJ1-2 TRBV5-4 . CASSLTNRAGYGYTF TGTGCCAGCAGCTTGACAAACAGGGCGGGCTATGGCTACACCTTC
. TRBJ2-5 TRBV14 once CASSHVQETQYF TGTGCCAGCAGCCACGTTCAAGAGACCCAGTACTTC
TRBD2 TRBJ2-7 TRBV6-2/TRBV6-3 . CASSLPYGREGYEQYF TGTGCCAGCAGCCTACCCTACGGGCGGGAGGGATACGAGCAGTACTTC
TRBD2 TRBJ2-1 TRBV6-5 . CASSYGLAGYNEQFF TGTGCCAGCAGTTATGGACTAGCGGGGTACAATGAGCAGTTCTTC
. TRBJ2-1 TRBV7-9 . CASSPLGGRGNEQFF TGTGCCAGCAGCCCACTGGGGGGGCGGGGGAATGAGCAGTTCTTC
TRBD1 TRBJ1-5 TRBV12-5 . CASGLGQGSNQPQHF TGTGCTAGTGGTTTGGGACAGGGGAGCAATCAGCCCCAGCATTTT
. TRBJ2-6 TRBV2 once CASSPTRLTGGGANVLTF TGTGCCAGCAGTCCCACTAGACTAACCGGCGGTGGGGCCAACGTCCTGACTTTC
. TRBJ1-2 TRBV12-3/TRBV12-4 . CASSSRTGDGYTF TGTGCCAGCAGTTCTAGGACGGGGGACGGCTACACCTTC
TRBD1 TRBJ2-4 TRBV5-6 . CASSVTGGLGDIQYF TGTGCCAGCAGCGTGACAGGGGGCCTGGGGGACATTCAGTACTTC